The entry that follows covers one TCR beta chain sequence. Individual cDNA molecules were tagged with unique molecular identifiers, the study reported. A single record per CDR3 protein comes from TCRdb applying MiXCR to the 5' RACE reads. Altogether fewer than 65,000 distinct CDR3 sequences are present, around 6.5% being singletons, with the ten largest covering approximately 3.6%. Trimming cost V 5 bases and J 6 bases, with 13 bases left between them. The CDR3 contains 13 residues. This record belongs to a study of early T cells in non-severe SARS-CoV-2 infection. The chain employs TRBV12-3 or TRBV12-4 and TRBJ1-1; D is unresolved. The sequences come from whole blood, collected at baseline. The source is an adult who was a healthcare worker with PCR-confirmed SARS-CoV-2 infection or an uninfected control (not recorded which). The CDR3 region is CASSPLGRSEAFF. The CDR3 bases are TGTGCCAGCAGTCCCCTTGGTCGCTCTGAAGCTTTCTTT.